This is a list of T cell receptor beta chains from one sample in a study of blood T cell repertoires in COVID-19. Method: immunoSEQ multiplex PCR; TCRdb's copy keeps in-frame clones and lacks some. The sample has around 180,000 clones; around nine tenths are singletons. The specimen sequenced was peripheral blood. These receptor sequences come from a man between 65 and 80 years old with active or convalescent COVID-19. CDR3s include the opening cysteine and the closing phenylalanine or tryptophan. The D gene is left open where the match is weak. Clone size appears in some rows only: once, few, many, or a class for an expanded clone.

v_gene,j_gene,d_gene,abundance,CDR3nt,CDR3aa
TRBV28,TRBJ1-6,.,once,TGTGCCAGCAGTTTATTTCTATTTTTTAATTCACCCCTCCACTTT,CASSLFLFFNSPLHF
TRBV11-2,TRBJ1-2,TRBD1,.,TGTGCCAGCAGCTATCTCACTCCGGGACAGAATAACTATGGCTACACCTTC,CASSYLTPGQNNYGYTF
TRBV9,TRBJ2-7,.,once,TGTGCCAGCAGCAGGGGGGGGTACGAGCAGTACTTC,CASSRGGYEQYF
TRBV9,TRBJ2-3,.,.,TGTGCCAGCAGCGTAGCGTGGGGAGGCACAGATACGCAGTATTTT,CASSVAWGGTDTQYF
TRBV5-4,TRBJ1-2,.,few,TGTGCCAGCAGCTTGGCCGGGGTGGGCTATGGCTACACCTTC,CASSLAGVGYGYTF
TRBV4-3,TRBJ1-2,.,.,TGCGCCAGCAGCCAAGATCGGGTTTCGGGTGGCTACACCTTC,CASSQDRVSGGYTF
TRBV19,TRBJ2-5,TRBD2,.,TGTGCCAGTAGTATCGCCAGCGGGAGCGGTAAGACCCAGTACTTC,CASSIASGSGKTQYF
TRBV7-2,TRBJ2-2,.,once,TGTGCCAGCAGCTTAGCCAATTCGGTGACCGGGGAGCTGTTTTTT,CASSLANSVTGELFF
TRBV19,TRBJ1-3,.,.,TGTGCCAGTAGTACGAACGACAGGACGGGAAACACCATATATTTT,CASSTNDRTGNTIYF
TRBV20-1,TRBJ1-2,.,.,TGCAGTGCTAGTTCAGGAGGGTTCTATGGCTACACCTTC,CSASSGGFYGYTF
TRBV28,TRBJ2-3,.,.,TGTGCCAGCAGTTTATTTTACAGGGGCCGCCGGGGGAGCACAGATACGCAGTATTTT,CASSLFYRGRRGSTDTQYF
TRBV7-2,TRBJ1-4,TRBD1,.,TGTGCCAGCAGCTCGGGACAGGGCGGAGAAAAACTGTTTTTT,CASSSGQGGEKLFF
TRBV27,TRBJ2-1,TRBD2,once,TGTGCCAGCACTCAATCCGGGGGGGAAACCTACAATGAGCAGTTCTTC,CASTQSGGETYNEQFF
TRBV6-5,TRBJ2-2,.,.,TGTGCCAGCAGTAATCGACTAGCCGGGGAGCTGTTTTTT,CASSNRLAGELFF
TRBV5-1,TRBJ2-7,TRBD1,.,TGCGCCAGCAGCTTAACAGGGACAGGGGCCTACGAGCAGTACTTC,CASSLTGTGAYEQYF
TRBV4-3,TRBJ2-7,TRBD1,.,TGCGCCAGCAGCCCTGCCCTGACAGGGGGAAAGAACGAGCAGTACTTC,CASSPALTGGKNEQYF
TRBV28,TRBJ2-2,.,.,TGTGCCAGCAGCACCAGAACAGGTGGCACCGGGGAGCTGTTTTTT,CASSTRTGGTGELFF
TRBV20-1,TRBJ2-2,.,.,TGCAGTGCTAGTCTGGGACAGAACACCGGGGAGCTGTTTTTT,CSASLGQNTGELFF